This T cell receptor beta chain was sequenced during a study of blood T cell repertoires in COVID-19. TCRdb's copy holds only in-frame clones and misses some; the assay was immunoSEQ multiplex PCR. Here the sample spans some 120,000 clones, around nine tenths being singletons. Germline V lookup: CDR1 MGHDK, CDR2 SYGVNS. The CDR3 sequence is 13 residues long. Trimming removed 4 bases from V and 0 bases from J, with 6 bases in between. The V call is TRBV25-1, the J call TRBJ2-5; D is perhaps TRBD1 (6 bases). This receptor was identified in a woman in her fifties or sixties with active or convalescent COVID-19. Specimen: peripheral blood. This CDR3 is CASSGDNQETQYF. CDR3 nucleotide sequence: TGTGCCAGCAGTGGGGACAACCAAGAGACCCAGTACTTC.